This TCR beta chain appears in the sequencing data of a study of blood T cell repertoires in COVID-19 (dated by TCRdb to about 2020). In the study overall: Collaborator samples came from the United States, Italy and Spain and covered acute and convalescent phases of COVID-19. Deeply sampled blood TCRbeta repertoires from subjects exposed to, actively infected with, or recovered from COVID-19 were included in the dataset. A freely available public database, intended as a resource for researchers studying the immune response to SARS-CoV-2, is where the repertoires were released. The material from the prospective study consisted of cDNA or gDNA derived from T cells, B-cell-depleted T cells, or PBMCs. Nearly every sample came with metadata listing a de-identified subject ID, COVID-19 status, age in years and sex. Where available, HLA class I and class II types were taken from metadata supplied by the sample provider and were not determined by assay-based typing. Samples were obtained from the ongoing ImmuneRACE study (first 160 participants) and from some 1,300 subjects provided by 6 global collaborators.

Including cysteine and phenylalanine, the CDR3 has 11 amino acids. The read is trimmed to its CDR3 DNA, 33 bases read in frame from base 1. Relative to germline, V is 4 bases shorter and J is 6 bases shorter, with 7 bases between their ends. CDR1 and CDR2 were assigned from the germline V gene as SGDLS and YYNGEE. Remarks on this clone: No cognate antigen has been identified for it. Per-nucleotide qualities are absent, and no much larger clonotype sits a single base away.

The paper as a whole reports these results and caveats: How much clinical and demographic metadata was included differed by source and by participant, and the metadata was provided uncurated.

The collaborating institutions used their own protocols to collect whole blood in K2EDTA tubes. For TCRbeta analysis, collaborator samples were shipped as frozen whole blood, as isolated PBMCs, or as DNA extracted from either sample type. TCRbeta CDR3 regions were amplified from genomic DNA by means of the immunoSEQ Assay, a bias-controlled multiplex PCR. Per the authors' processing: The number of nucleated cells in each sample was estimated by amplification of reference gene primers within the assay. To quantify the absolute abundance of each unique TCRbeta CDR3 rearrangement, sequence reads were collapsed and filtered. For each sample, productive Simpson clonality was calculated as the square root of Simpson's diversity index across productive rearrangements. Sourced from immuneACCESS, this table was stored by TCRdb with only in-frame sequences that have V and J called. A share of the clones is absent; for the studies checked, an unresolved V gene accounts for under half, and the remainder has no known explanation. Clone size and the V and J calls come from that table; the DNA yielded D and trimming. In this sample the table shows roughly 30,000 clones, roughly nine tenths of which occur a single time. About a tenth of the sample is taken by the ten largest.

In this chain, TRBV9 is recombined with TRBJ1-2, with the D gene too uncertain to name. This receptor was obtained from a human donor in a cohort sampled during active COVID-19. Material for sequencing was peripheral blood. CDR3 sequence: CASSLENGYTF. In nucleotide form, the sequence is TGTGCCAGCAGCTTGGAGAATGGCTACACCTTC.